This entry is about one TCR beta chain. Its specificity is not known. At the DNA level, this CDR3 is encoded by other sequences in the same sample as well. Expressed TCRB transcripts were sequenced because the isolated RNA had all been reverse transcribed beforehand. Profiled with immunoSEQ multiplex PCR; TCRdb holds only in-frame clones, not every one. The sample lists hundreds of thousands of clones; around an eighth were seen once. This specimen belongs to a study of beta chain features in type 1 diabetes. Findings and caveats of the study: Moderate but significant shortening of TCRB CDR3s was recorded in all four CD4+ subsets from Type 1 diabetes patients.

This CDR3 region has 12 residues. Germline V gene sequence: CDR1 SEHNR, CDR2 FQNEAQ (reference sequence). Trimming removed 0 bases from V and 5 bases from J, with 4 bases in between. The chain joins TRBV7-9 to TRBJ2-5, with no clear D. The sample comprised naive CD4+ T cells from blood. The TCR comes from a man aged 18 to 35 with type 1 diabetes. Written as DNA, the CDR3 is TGTGCCAGCAGCTTAGCAGTCGAGACCCAGTACTTC. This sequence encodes CASSLAVETQYF.